These 23 T cell receptor beta chains share one sample of origin, sequenced in a study of shared clonotypes between healthy human individuals. Method: immunoSEQ multiplex PCR; TCRdb's copy keeps in-frame clones and lacks some. The table has roughly 96,000 clones, around half seen once; the top ten hold over 12%. The sequenced material came from PBMCs. Receptor source: a woman in her 40s in good health. Some clones in this sample may be carry-over from other donors' samples.

In its sample, this clone was seen a few times. The genes are TRBV7-2 and TRBJ2-1; 11 bases align to TRBD2. CDR3 length: 15 residues. Germline V gives CDR1 SGHTA, CDR2 FQGNSA. The V gene end was trimmed by 5 bases and the J gene end by 9 bases; junction bases not matched to a gene: 9. CDR3 protein: CASSNVAGGFGEQFF. In nucleotides, the CDR3 is TGTGCCAGCAGCAACGTAGCGGGAGGGTTTGGTGAGCAGTTCTTC.

This clone ranks as medium-sized. In DNA, the CDR3 is TGTGCCTGGAGTGCCCCGGGGGCGCAGGTTGGCTACACCTTC. Its protein is CAWSAPGAQVGYTF. This rearrangement joins TRBV30 to TRBJ1-2, with D perhaps TRBD1 (6 bases). Trimming took off 1 base at V and 7 bases at J, with 16 bases between the two ends. Germline CDR1 reads GTSNPN; CDR2 reads SVGIG (reference sequence). This CDR3 has 14 amino acids.

This chain uses TRBV14 with TRBJ2-7; possible D gene TRBD1, 5 bases. This CDR3 region has 14 residues. The V end was cut by 5 bases, the J end by 0 bases, with 11 bases between. Looked up from germline, CDR1 is SGHDN and CDR2 is FVKESK. In DNA form, the CDR3 reads TGTGCCAGCAGCGCCCAGGGTTTCTCCTACGAGCAGTACTTC. Protein sequence: CASSAQGFSYEQYF.

The table lists this clone with a count of one. This is likely an artifact of a read error, given a far larger clone one base away. The CDR3 ends on some other residue instead of the conserved phenylalanine or tryptophan, so this is likely a read error. This chain connects TRBV7-9 to TRBJ1-1; no clear D gene. Trimming took 4 bases from V and 8 from J, leaving 11 bases between them. The CDR3 runs 12 residues. The germline CDR1 and CDR2 sequences are SEHNR and FQNEAQ (reference sequence). For the CDR3, the DNA is TGTGCCAGCAGCTCGGTTGGTCAGGAAGCTTTCTCT. Amino acids: CASSSVGQEAFS.

This clone was seen only a few times. The V and J genes are TRBV28 and TRBJ2-5; maybe TRBD2 (5 bases). V was cut by 6 bases and J by 1 base, with 15 bases left in between. CDR1 is MDHEN, CDR2 SYDVKM, per germline. The CDR3 consists of 15 residues. The CDR3 is CASRLPAGVQETQYF. CDR3 DNA sequence: TGTGCCAGCAGACTACCCGCCGGGGTCCAAGAGACCCAGTACTTC. Looking up the rest from reference TRBV28 and TRBJ2-5 gives the full variable domain: DVKVTQSSRYLVKRTGEKVFLECVQDMDHENMFWYRQDPGLGLRLIYFSYDVKMKEKGDIPEGYSVSREKKERFSLILESASTNQTSMYLCASRLPAGVQETQYFGPGTRLLVL.

This clone was seen at least ten times. The chain is built from TRBV6-5 and TRBJ1-5; D possibly corresponds to TRBD1 (6 bases). This CDR3 has 16 amino acids. CDR1 is MNHEY and CDR2 is SVGAGI in the germline V gene. V was pared by 0 bases and J by 0 bases, with 9 bases between. The CDR3 protein is CASSYSTGYSNQPQHF. As DNA, the CDR3 is TGTGCCAGCAGTTACTCGACAGGCTATAGCAATCAGCCCCAGCATTTT.

With respect to this clone: A junction boundary mismatches the germline segment, possibly from a read error. The V gene is TRBV6-5, the J gene TRBJ1-5, with D maybe TRBD1 (6 bases). This CDR3 has 15 amino acids. Germline assignment: CDR1 MNHEY and CDR2 SVGAGI. CDR3 DNA sequence: TGTGCCAGCAGTTACTCGGGACAAAGCAATCAGCTCCAGCATTTT. This gives the protein CASSYSGQSNQLQHF.

This clone was counted many times. Distinct nucleotide sequences in the sample also encode this CDR3. The genes are TRBV19 and TRBJ2-1, with 10 bases aligning to TRBD1. The CDR3 has 16 residues. J lost 1 base, V lost 5 bases, and 5 bases had no gene match. Looked up from germline, CDR1 is LNHDA and CDR2 is SQIVND (reference sequence). The CDR3 coding sequence is TGTGCCAGTAGTCCGGACAGGGGGAGGTCCTACAATGAGCAGTTCTTC. Translation: CASSPDRGRSYNEQFF.

The CDR3 DNA sequence: TGTGCCAGCAGCTTAGGGCCCTATGGCTACACCTTC. It encodes CASSLGPYGYTF. The rearrangement uses TRBV7-2 and TRBJ1-2; D uncertain. Germline V lookup: CDR1 SGHTA, CDR2 FQGNSA. The CDR3 sequence is 12 residues long. V gave up 1 base and J gave up 4 bases, with 4 bases separating them.

Note on this clone: It may be a read error: a sequence one base away is much more abundant. This sample also contains other DNA sequences that code for the same CDR3. The J gene is TRBJ2-2, the V gene TRBV28; TRBD2 is a possible D gene (5 bases). Trimming removed 5 bases at V and 7 bases at J, with 8 bases between. From germline, CDR1 is MDHEN and CDR2 SYDVKM. The CDR3 is made up of 12 amino acids. CDR3 sequence: CASSLRVGELFF. The CDR3 nucleotides are TGTGCCAGCAGTCTGAGGGTCGGGGAGCTGTTTTTT.

As regards this clone: Being one base from a much bigger clone, this may be a read error. The identical CDR3 is also encoded by other nucleotide sequences in the sample. J is TRBJ1-5 and V is TRBV2; D possibly corresponds to TRBD1 (5 bases). CDR3 size: 14 residues. V was clipped by 5 bases and J by 0 bases, with 8 bases between them. The V gene's germline CDR1 is SNHLY and CDR2 FYNNEI. CDR3 residues: CASSPQGSNQPQHF. The CDR3 DNA is TGTGCCAGCAGTCCCCAGGGTAGCAATCAGCCCCAGCATTTT.

The rearrangement uses TRBV4-1 and TRBJ1-2, with D uncertain. Germline V CDR1 and CDR2: MGHRA, YSYEKL. Trimming removed 4 bases at V and 2 bases at J, with 17 bases between. This CDR3 has 16 amino acids. CDR3 sequence: CASSPVLRVRNYGYTF. Written as DNA, the CDR3 is TGCGCCAGCAGCCCTGTGTTGCGTGTACGGAACTATGGCTACACCTTC.

This clone occurred many times. The J gene is TRBJ2-2, the V gene TRBV5-1, with 14 bases fitting TRBD2. Germline CDR1 and CDR2: SGHRS and YFSETQ. The V and J ends lost 8 bases and 7 bases, in that order; junction bases with no gene match: 10. The CDR3 loop spans 16 amino acids. CDR3 sequence (DNA): TGCGCCAGTCACTCAGGGACTAGCGGGAGTATCGGGGAGCTGTTTTTT. Residues: CASHSGTSGSIGELFF.

This clone was recorded at least ten times. V usage is TRBV9 and J usage is TRBJ2-6; D is ambiguous. V was pared by 2 bases and J by 2 bases, with 5 bases between. There are 14 residues in the CDR3. Germline CDR1 is SGDLS and CDR2 is YYNGEE. As DNA, the CDR3 is TGTGCCAGCAGCGTTGGTACTGGGGCCAACGTCCTGACTTTC. Translating gives CASSVGTGANVLTF. Variable domain in full (rest from reference TRBV9 and TRBJ2-6): DSGVTQTPKHLITATGQRVTLRCSPRSGDLSVYWYQQSLDQGLQFLIQYYNGEERAKGNILERFSAQQFPDLHSELNLSSLELGDSALYFCASSVGTGANVLTFGAGSRLTVL.

As to this clone: A clone one base away is much larger, so this may be a read error. The chain uses TRBV6-4 and TRBJ2-2, with 8 bases aligning to TRBD2. The CDR3 is made up of 13 amino acids. The junction had 6 bases not matched to a gene; V was cut back by 6 bases and J by 9 bases. CDR1 and CDR2 from the germline V gene are MRHNA and SNTAGT. The CDR3: CASSGGETRELFF. DNA of the CDR3: TGTGCCAGCAGCGGGGGGGAGACCAGGGAGCTGTTTTTT.

The rearrangement uses TRBV28 and TRBJ2-5; 7 positions agree with TRBD1. Germline values: CDR1 MDHEN, CDR2 SYDVKM. J lost 5 bases, V lost 6 bases, and 6 bases had no gene match. CDR3 length equals 13 residues. The CDR3 spells CASRKGAVETQYF. CDR3 DNA sequence: TGTGCCAGCAGGAAGGGGGCCGTGGAGACCCAGTACTTC.

This clone was seen repeatedly, ten times or more. The chain couples TRBV7-2 to TRBJ1-5, with no clear D. From germline, CDR1 is SGHTA and CDR2 FQGNSA. Trimming stripped 1 base from V and 3 bases from J, with 4 bases between. The CDR3 runs 13 residues. The CDR3 protein is CASSLGANQPQHF. CDR3 DNA: TGTGCCAGCAGCTTAGGAGCCAATCAGCCCCAGCATTTT.

The chain couples TRBV7-2 to TRBJ1-1; D is ambiguous. Deletions cut 3 bases from V and 4 bases from J, with 9 bases between. From germline, CDR1 is SGHTA and CDR2 FQGNSA. This CDR3 has 13 residues. CDR3 sequence: CASSFLLRTEAFF. The DNA of the CDR3 is TGTGCCAGCAGCTTCCTGTTGCGCACTGAAGCTTTCTTT.

In its sample, this clone was seen many times. The chain couples TRBV9 to TRBJ2-1, with D maybe TRBD1 (5 bases). This CDR3 is built from 15 residues. Germline V CDR1 and CDR2: SGDLS, YYNGEE. The V end lost 5 bases, the J end lost 3 bases, and 15 bases lay between the germline ends. CDR3 region: CASSPRRVDYNEQFF. The CDR3 region has the DNA TGTGCCAGCAGTCCACGCAGGGTGGACTACAATGAGCAGTTCTTC.

A note on this clone: Mismatch with germline at one junction end may stem from a read error. This chain uses TRBV4-1 with TRBJ1-2, with unresolved D. From germline, CDR1 is MGHRA and CDR2 YSYEKL. This CDR3 comprises 15 residues. The CDR3 reads CASSQDPGTSGGHTF. The CDR3 coding sequence is TGCGCCAGCAGCCAAGATCCAGGTACTAGCGGTGGCCACACCTTC.

The rearrangement links TRBV20-1 to TRBJ2-1, with 8 bases matching TRBD2. This CDR3 region has 11 residues. J was trimmed by 11 bases and V by 4 bases; bases with no gene match: 4. Germline-derived CDR1 and CDR2 are DFQATT and SNEGSKA (reference sequence). The CDR3 nucleotides read TGCAGTGCTACCCGGGGGGGTCAGCAGTTCTTC. Residues: CSATRGGQQFF.

As to this clone: Mismatch with germline at one junction end may stem from a read error. The V gene is TRBV4-2, the J gene TRBJ2-5, with D perhaps matching TRBD2 (6 bases). The CDR3 runs 12 residues. Looked up from germline, CDR1 is LGHNA and CDR2 is YNFKEQ. CDR3 nucleotides: TGTGCCAGCAGCGACCCGGGGGAGACCCGGTACTTC. Residues: CASSDPGETRYF.

V gene TRBV28 combines with J gene TRBJ1-2; weak D call: TRBD1 (6 bases). V lost 5 bases and J lost 3, with 13 bases in between. Germline CDR1 and CDR2: MDHEN and SYDVKM. This CDR3 region has 14 residues. The CDR3 coding sequence is TGTGCCAGCAGTATTCAACAGGGCGACTATGGCTACACCTTC. The encoded protein is CASSIQQGDYGYTF.